This TCR beta chain stems from a study of breast tumors, draining lymph nodes, adjacent tissues. General study points: Tumor repertoires ranked between lymph nodes and nontumor tissue in diversity, with V and J gene preferences. Compared with basal-like, luminal-like tumors shared significantly more repertoire with nontumor tissue. That most tumor T cells come from lymph nodes remained unproven.

This clonotype is classed as medium-sized. What it binds is unknown. TCRdb fed the multiplex PCR reads into MiXCR, producing one record per CDR3 protein. Here the sample spans tens of thousands of distinct CDR3 sequences, about 21% being singletons. Trimming shortened V by 5 bases and J by 6 bases, and 10 bases separated the two germline ends. Germline lookup yields CDR1 SEHNR and CDR2 FQNEAQ (reference sequence). The CDR3 extends over 12 amino acids. This sequence was found in a female donor with breast cancer. Some clones in this sample may be carry-over from other donors' samples. The sample comprised breast tumor tissue. The gene calls are TRBV7-9 and TRBJ1-2; no clear D gene. As DNA, the CDR3 is TGTGCCAGCAGCACACGCCGAGATGGCTACACCTTC. Translating gives CASSTRRDGYTF.